This TCR beta chain was retrieved from a study of blood T cells in healthy people across ages. The study recruited healthy Caucasian donors from Russia who were aged about 6 to 95. Combining a sample-barcoded 5' primer with a J-beta primer mix, a second PCR ran for about 6 to 11 cycles. Tagging of each cDNA molecule was performed by a template-switch adaptor with 12 random nucleotides. TCRdb called the 5' RACE reads again in MiXCR, with one record for every CDR3 protein. Here the sample spans hundreds of thousands of distinct CDR3 sequences, 40% to 45% being singletons. General study points: Higher naive T cell percentage went strongly together with higher TCR beta diversity. Both naive CD4+ cell counts and diversity were greater in long-lived donors than in aged donors.

This clonotype was detected only a few times. Its antigen remains unknown. This CDR3 comprises 16 residues. The V gene lost 8 bases and the J gene lost 0 bases, with 20 bases spanning the gap. The germline gives CDR1 MNHEY, CDR2 SVGEGT. The material sequenced was blood. The source of this sequence is a man of 80 years or more in good health. The chain employs TRBV6-2 or TRBV6-3 and TRBJ2-7, with a possible D match to TRBD2 (5 bases). The CDR3 bases are TGTGCCAGCGCCCTCCCCAGGACTCCCGACTCCTACGAGCAGTACTTC. Translation gives CASALPRTPDSYEQYF.